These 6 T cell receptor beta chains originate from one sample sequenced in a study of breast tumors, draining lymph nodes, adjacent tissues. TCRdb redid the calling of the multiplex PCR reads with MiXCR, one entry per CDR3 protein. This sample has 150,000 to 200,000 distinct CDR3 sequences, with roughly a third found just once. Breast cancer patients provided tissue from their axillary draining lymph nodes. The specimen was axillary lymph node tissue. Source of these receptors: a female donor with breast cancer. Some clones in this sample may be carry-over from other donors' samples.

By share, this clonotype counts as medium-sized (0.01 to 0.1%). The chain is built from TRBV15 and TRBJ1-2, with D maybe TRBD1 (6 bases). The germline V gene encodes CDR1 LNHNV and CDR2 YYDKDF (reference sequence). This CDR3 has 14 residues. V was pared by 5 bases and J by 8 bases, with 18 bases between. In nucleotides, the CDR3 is TGTGCCACCAGCGGACAAACGGGGGGCGTGGGCTACACCTTC. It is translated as CATSGQTGGVGYTF.

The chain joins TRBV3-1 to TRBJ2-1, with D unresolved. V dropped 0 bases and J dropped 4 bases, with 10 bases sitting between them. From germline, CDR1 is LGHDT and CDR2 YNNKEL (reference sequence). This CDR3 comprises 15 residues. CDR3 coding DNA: TGTGCCAGCAGCCAAGATCTGGCAGCATACAATGAGCAGTTCTTC. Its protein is CASSQDLAAYNEQFF.

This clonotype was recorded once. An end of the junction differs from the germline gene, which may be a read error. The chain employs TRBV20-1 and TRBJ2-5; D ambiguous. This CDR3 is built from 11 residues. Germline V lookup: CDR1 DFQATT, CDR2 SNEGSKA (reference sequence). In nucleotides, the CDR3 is TGCAGCTGGCTTCTCCAAGAGACCCAGTCCTTC. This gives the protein CSWLLQETQSF.

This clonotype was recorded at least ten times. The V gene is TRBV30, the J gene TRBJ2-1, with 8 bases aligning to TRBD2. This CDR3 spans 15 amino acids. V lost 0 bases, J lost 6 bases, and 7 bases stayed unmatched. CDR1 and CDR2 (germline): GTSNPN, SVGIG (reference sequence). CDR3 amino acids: CAWSVGLAGSNEQFF. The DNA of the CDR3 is TGTGCCTGGAGTGTCGGGCTAGCGGGTTCCAATGAGCAGTTCTTC.

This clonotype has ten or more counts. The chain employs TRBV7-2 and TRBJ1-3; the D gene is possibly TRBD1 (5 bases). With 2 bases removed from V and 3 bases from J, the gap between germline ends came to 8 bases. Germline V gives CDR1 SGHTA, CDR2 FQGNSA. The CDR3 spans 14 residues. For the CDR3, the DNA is TGTGCCAGCAGCTTACAGGGATTTGGAAACACCATATATTTT. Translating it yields CASSLQGFGNTIYF. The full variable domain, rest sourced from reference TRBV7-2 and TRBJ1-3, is GAGVSQSPSNKVTEKGKDVELRCDPISGHTALYWYRQSLGQGLEFLIYFQGNSAPDKSGLPSDRFSAERTGGSVSTLTIQRTQQEDSAVYLCASSLQGFGNTIYFGEGSWLTVV.

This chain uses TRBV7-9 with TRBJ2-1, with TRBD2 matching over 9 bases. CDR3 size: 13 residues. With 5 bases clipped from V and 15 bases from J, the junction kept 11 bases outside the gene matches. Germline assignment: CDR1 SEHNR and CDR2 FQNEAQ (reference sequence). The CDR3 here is CASSPGFSGRPFF. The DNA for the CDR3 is TGTGCCAGCAGCCCCGGATTTAGCGGGAGACCGTTCTTC.